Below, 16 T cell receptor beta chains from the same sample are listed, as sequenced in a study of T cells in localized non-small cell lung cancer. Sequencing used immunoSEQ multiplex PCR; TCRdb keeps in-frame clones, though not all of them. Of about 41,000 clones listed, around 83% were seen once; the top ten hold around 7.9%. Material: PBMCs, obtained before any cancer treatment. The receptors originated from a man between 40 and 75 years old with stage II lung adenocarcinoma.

The CDR3: CASRRDRSSYEQYF. CDR3 sequence (DNA): TGTGCCAGCAGGCGGGACAGGAGCTCCTACGAGCAGTACTTC. The chain couples TRBV2 to TRBJ2-7; 8 bases fit TRBD1. The V gene's germline CDR1 is SNHLY and CDR2 FYNNEI. With V trimmed by 6 bases and J by 0 bases, 4 bases remained unmatched. The CDR3 is 14 residues long.

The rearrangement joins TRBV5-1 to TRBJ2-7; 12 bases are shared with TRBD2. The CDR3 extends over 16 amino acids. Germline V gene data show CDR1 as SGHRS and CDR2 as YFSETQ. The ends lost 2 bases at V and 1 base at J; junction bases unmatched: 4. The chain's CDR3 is CASSLMLAGGSYEQYF. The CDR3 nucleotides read TGCGCCAGCAGCTTAATGCTAGCGGGAGGGTCCTACGAGCAGTACTTC.

The CDR3: CAISGTPNTGELFF. The CDR3 bases are TGTGCCATCAGTGGGACACCGAACACCGGGGAGCTGTTTTTT. The chain is built from TRBV10-3 and TRBJ2-2; weak D call: TRBD1 (5 bases). Trimming removed 4 bases from V and 0 bases from J, with 6 bases in between. The CDR3 totals 14 residues. CDR1 is ENHRY, CDR2 SYGVKD, per germline.

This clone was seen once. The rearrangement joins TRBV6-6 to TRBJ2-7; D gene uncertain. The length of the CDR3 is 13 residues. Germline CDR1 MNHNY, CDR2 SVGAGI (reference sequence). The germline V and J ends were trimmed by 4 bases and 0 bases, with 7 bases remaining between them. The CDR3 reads CASSFGSSYEQYF. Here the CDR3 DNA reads TGTGCCAGCAGTTTTGGCAGCTCCTACGAGCAGTACTTC.

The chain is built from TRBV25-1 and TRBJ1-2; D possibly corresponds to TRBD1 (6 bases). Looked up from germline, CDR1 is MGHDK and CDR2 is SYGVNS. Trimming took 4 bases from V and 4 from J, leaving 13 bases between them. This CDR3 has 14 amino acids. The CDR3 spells CASSGTAGGYGYTF. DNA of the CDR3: TGTGCCAGCAGTGGGACAGCGGGGGGCTATGGCTACACCTTC.

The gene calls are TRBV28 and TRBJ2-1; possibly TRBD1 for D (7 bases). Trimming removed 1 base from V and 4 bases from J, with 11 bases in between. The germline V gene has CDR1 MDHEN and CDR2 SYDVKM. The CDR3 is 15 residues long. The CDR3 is CASSLSGGQYNEQFF. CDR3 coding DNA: TGTGCCAGCAGTTTATCCGGGGGACAGTACAATGAGCAGTTCTTC.

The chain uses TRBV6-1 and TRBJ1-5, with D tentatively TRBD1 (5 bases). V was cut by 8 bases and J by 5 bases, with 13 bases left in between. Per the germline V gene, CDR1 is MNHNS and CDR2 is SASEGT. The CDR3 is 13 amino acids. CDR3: CASDQGSHQPQHF. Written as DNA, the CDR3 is TGTGCCAGCGACCAGGGCTCCCATCAGCCCCAGCATTTT.

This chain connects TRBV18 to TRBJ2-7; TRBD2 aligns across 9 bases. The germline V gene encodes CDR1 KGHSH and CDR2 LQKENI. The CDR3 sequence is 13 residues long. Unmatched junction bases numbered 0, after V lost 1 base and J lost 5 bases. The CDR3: CASSPRLADEQYF. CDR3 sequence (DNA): TGTGCCAGCTCACCACGACTAGCGGACGAGCAGTACTTC.

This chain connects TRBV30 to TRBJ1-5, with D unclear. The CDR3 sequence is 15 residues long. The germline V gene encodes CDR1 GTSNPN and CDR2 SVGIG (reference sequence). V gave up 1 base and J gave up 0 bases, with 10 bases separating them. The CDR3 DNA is TGTGCCTGGAGTGCCCAAATAACTAGCAATCAGCCCCAGCATTTT. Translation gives CAWSAQITSNQPQHF.

CDR3 amino acids: CASITTGNEQFF. The CDR3 bases are TGTGCCAGCATAACCACGGGGAATGAGCAGTTCTTC. This chain joins TRBV28 and TRBJ2-1; maybe TRBD2 (5 bases). The CDR3 contains 12 residues. Germline loops: CDR1 MDHEN, CDR2 SYDVKM. Trimming removed 7 bases at V and 7 bases at J, with 11 bases between.

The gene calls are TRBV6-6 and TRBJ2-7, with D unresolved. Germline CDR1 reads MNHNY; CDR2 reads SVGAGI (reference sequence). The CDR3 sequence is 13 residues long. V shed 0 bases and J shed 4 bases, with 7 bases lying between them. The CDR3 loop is CASSYSGRYEQYF. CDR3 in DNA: TGTGCCAGCAGTTACTCTGGCCGTTACGAGCAGTACTTC.

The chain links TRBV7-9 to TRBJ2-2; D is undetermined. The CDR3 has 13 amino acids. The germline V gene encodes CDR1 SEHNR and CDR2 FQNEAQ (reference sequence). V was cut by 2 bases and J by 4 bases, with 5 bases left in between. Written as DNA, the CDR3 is TGTGCCAGCAGCTTACCCCTCACCGGGGAGCTGTTTTTT. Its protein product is CASSLPLTGELFF.

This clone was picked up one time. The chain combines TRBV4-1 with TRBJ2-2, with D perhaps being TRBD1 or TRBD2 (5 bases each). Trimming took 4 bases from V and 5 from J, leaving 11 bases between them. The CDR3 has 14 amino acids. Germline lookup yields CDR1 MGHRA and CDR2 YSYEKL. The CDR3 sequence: CASSRSEGTGELFF. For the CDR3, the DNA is TGCGCCAGCAGCCGGTCTGAGGGGACCGGGGAGCTGTTTTTT.

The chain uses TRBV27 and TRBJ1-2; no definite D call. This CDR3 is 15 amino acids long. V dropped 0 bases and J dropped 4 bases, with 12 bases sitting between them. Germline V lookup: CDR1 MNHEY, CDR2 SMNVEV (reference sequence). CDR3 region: CASSLSGSITYGYTF. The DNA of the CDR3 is TGTGCCAGCAGTTTATCTGGGAGCATAACCTATGGCTACACCTTC.

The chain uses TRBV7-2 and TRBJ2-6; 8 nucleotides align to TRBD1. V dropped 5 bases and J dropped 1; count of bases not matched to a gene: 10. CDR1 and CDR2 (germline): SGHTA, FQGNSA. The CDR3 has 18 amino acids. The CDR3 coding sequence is TGTGCCAGCAGCCCCGGACAGGGCTCGAGTTCTGGGGCCAACGTCCTGACTTTC. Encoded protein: CASSPGQGSSSGANVLTF.

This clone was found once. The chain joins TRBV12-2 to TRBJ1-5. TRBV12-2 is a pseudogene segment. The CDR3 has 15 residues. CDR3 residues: CASRLITRVGQPQHF. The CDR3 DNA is TGTGCAAGTCGCTTAATTACTAGGGTTGGCCAGCCCCAGCATTTT.